The 20 T cell receptor beta chains reported below all come from one sample, sequenced in a study of blood T cell repertoires in COVID-19. Assay used: immunoSEQ multiplex PCR; TCRdb lists only in-frame clones, some missing. The sample includes 430,000 or so clones, around nine tenths of them seen just once. Sequencing used PBMCs or T cells enriched from blood (not recorded which). Every receptor here comes from a woman under 30 who had been exposed to COVID-19.

The chain uses TRBV6-1 and TRBJ2-3; D may be TRBD2 (6 bases). The CDR3 is made up of 15 amino acids. Trimming removed 0 bases from V and 4 bases from J, with 11 bases in between. CDR1 is MNHNS, CDR2 SASEGT, per germline. The CDR3 reads CASSEALGSADTQYF. CDR3 in DNA: TGTGCCAGCAGTGAAGCGCTCGGGAGCGCAGATACGCAGTATTTT.

The rearrangement uses TRBV4-2 and TRBJ1-1; D perhaps matches TRBD1 (5 bases). V dropped 4 bases and J dropped 12 bases, with 15 bases sitting between them. Germline-derived CDR1 and CDR2 are LGHNA and YNFKEQ. The CDR3 contains 12 residues. Here the CDR3 DNA reads TGTGCCAGCAGCCCGCCGACAGAAAGAACTTTCTTT. Protein sequence: CASSPPTERTFF.

The V call is TRBV24-1, the J call TRBJ2-2; TRBD1 aligns across 7 bases. The CDR3 loop spans 13 amino acids. Germline V CDR1 and CDR2: KGHDR, SFDVKD. With V trimmed by 6 bases and J by 6 bases, 3 bases remained unmatched. The CDR3: CATSSQGPGELFF. The CDR3 DNA follows: TGTGCCACCAGTTCACAGGGGCCCGGGGAGCTGTTTTTT.

The chain has TRBV27 and TRBJ1-6, with D possibly TRBD1 on 6 matching bases. The CDR3 has 16 amino acids. From germline, CDR1 is MNHEY and CDR2 SMNVEV (reference sequence). V was cut by 2 bases and J by 2 bases, with 10 bases left in between. CDR3 region: CASSLAGAPYNSPLHF. The DNA for the CDR3 is TGTGCCAGCAGTTTAGCGGGGGCACCCTATAATTCACCCCTCCACTTT.

This rearrangement joins TRBV7-2 to TRBJ1-1; TRBD1 matches at 8 bases. After removal of 0 bases from V and 6 bases from J, the junction contained 6 bases not matched to a gene. CDR1 is SGHTA and CDR2 is FQGNSA in the germline V gene. The CDR3 sequence is 15 residues long. CDR3 in amino acids: CASSLAGDRLAEAFF. CDR3 bases: TGTGCCAGCAGCTTAGCGGGGGACAGGCTTGCTGAAGCTTTCTTT.

The chain has TRBV7-9 and TRBJ2-5; 7 bases align to TRBD1. CDR1 SEHNR and CDR2 FQNEAQ come from the germline V gene (reference sequence). The V segment lost 8 bases and the J segment 4 bases; nucleotides outside the gene matches: 7. This CDR3 is 13 amino acids long. This chain's CDR3 is CASGWDSRETQYF. CDR3 nucleotides: TGTGCCAGCGGGTGGGACAGTCGAGAGACCCAGTACTTC.

The chain couples TRBV5-4 to TRBJ1-1, with a possible D match to TRBD1 (6 bases). CDR3 length equals 13 residues. Germline CDR1 is SGHNT and CDR2 is YYREEE (reference sequence). V was cut by 7 bases and J by 1 base, with 11 bases left in between. The CDR3 nucleotides read TGTGCCAGCCAAACAGGGAGGAACACTGAAGCTTTCTTT. Encoded protein: CASQTGRNTEAFF. The full variable domain, rest sourced from reference TRBV5-4 and TRBJ1-1, is ETGVTQSPTHLIKTRGQQVTLRCSSQSGHNTVSWYQQALGQGPQFIFQYYREEENGRGNFPPRFSGLQFPNYSSELNVNALELDDSALYLCASQTGRNTEAFFGQGTRLTVV.

This chain connects TRBV5-1 to TRBJ1-6, with 7 bases lining up with TRBD1. The V and J ends lost 3 bases and 8 bases, in that order; junction bases with no gene match: 11. CDR1 is SGHRS and CDR2 is YFSETQ in the germline V gene. This CDR3 contains 16 residues. This CDR3 reads CASSSDSTGWDSPLHF. The CDR3 DNA is TGCGCCAGCAGCTCAGACTCGACAGGGTGGGATTCACCCCTCCACTTT.

This rearrangement joins TRBV7-2 to TRBJ2-1; 9 bases map to TRBD2. The V gene end was trimmed by 1 base and the J gene end by 6 bases; junction bases not matched to a gene: 7. This CDR3 is built from 16 residues. CDR1 and CDR2 (germline): SGHTA, FQGNSA. The CDR3 here is CASSLVLRTSVNEQFF. The CDR3 DNA follows: TGTGCCAGCAGCTTAGTTCTCCGGACTAGCGTCAATGAGCAGTTCTTC. Filled out from reference TRBV7-2 and TRBJ2-1, the complete variable domain reads GAGVSQSPSNKVTEKGKDVELRCDPISGHTALYWYRQSLGQGLEFLIYFQGNSAPDKSGLPSDRFSAERTGGSVSTLTIQRTQQEDSAVYLCASSLVLRTSVNEQFFGPGTRLTVL.

This clone has only a few counts. This CDR3 reads CSAPGSERNNEQFF. The CDR3, as DNA: TGCAGCGCCCCCGGCAGTGAGAGGAACAATGAGCAGTTCTTC. The rearrangement uses TRBV29-1 and TRBJ2-1; D is undetermined. V gave up 7 bases and J gave up 5 bases, with 18 bases separating them. CDR1 SQVTM and CDR2 ANQGSEA come from the germline V gene. The CDR3 is 14 amino acids.

The chain carries TRBV3-1 (or the pseudogene TRBV3-2) and TRBJ2-1; TRBD2 agrees at 9 bases. V shed 6 bases and J 0 bases; nucleotides not matched to a gene: 12. Germline V lookup: CDR1 LGHDT, CDR2 YNNKEL (reference sequence). This CDR3 has 18 residues. DNA of the CDR3: TGTGCCAGCAGGTCCTATAGCGGGGGATCGTTCTCCTACAATGAGCAGTTCTTC. Translating it yields CASRSYSGGSFSYNEQFF.

The chain links TRBV3-1 (or the pseudogene TRBV3-2) to TRBJ2-3, with TRBD2 matching 8 bases. This CDR3 spans 16 amino acids. J was trimmed by 2 bases and V by 4 bases; bases with no gene match: 8. The V gene's germline CDR1 is LGHDT and CDR2 YNNKEL (reference sequence). The CDR3 loop reads CASSLREGHSTDTQYF. DNA of the CDR3: TGTGCCAGCAGCCTACGGGAGGGCCATTCCACAGATACGCAGTATTTT.

The rearrangement links TRBV7-8 to TRBJ2-7, with D maybe TRBD1 (6 bases). V was cut by 5 bases and J by 0 bases, with 11 bases left in between. CDR1 and CDR2 from the germline V gene are SGHVS and FQNEAQ. The CDR3 spans 14 residues. The CDR3 protein is CASSPTDSSYEQYF. The DNA of the CDR3 is TGTGCCAGCAGCCCAACGGACAGCTCCTACGAGCAGTACTTC.

The V gene is TRBV7-2, the J gene TRBJ2-3; 12 nucleotides match TRBD2. CDR1 and CDR2 (germline): SGHTA, FQGNSA. The CDR3 extends over 17 amino acids. The V gene end was trimmed by 2 bases and the J gene end by 0 bases; junction bases not matched to a gene: 3. Written as DNA, the CDR3 is TGTGCCAGCAGCTTACTAGCGGGAGGGCCTAGCACAGATACGCAGTATTTT. Protein sequence: CASSLLAGGPSTDTQYF.

Only one count was recorded for this clone. This chain connects TRBV4-1 to TRBJ2-4; the D gene is possibly TRBD2 (6 bases). The CDR3 loop spans 16 amino acids. The germline CDR1 and CDR2 sequences are MGHRA and YSYEKL. Deletions cut 1 base from V and 5 bases from J, with 15 bases between. DNA for the CDR3: TGCGCCAGCAGCCAAGGGGGGGTGAGGGTGGAAAACATTCAGTACTTC. It codes for CASSQGGVRVENIQYF.

This chain joins TRBV14 and TRBJ1-1; no definite D call. V dropped 2 bases and J dropped 1 base, with 8 bases sitting between them. CDR3 length: 14 amino acids. The germline CDR1 and CDR2 sequences are SGHDN and FVKESK. In DNA, the CDR3 is TGTGCCAGCAGCCAAAAGACACCGAACACTGAAGCTTTCTTT. This translates into CASSQKTPNTEAFF.

This chain uses TRBV6-5 with TRBJ2-5; 11 bases line up with TRBD2. Germline V gene data show CDR1 as MNHEY and CDR2 as SVGAGI. The CDR3 consists of 15 residues. V trimming: 2 bases; J trimming: 6 bases; junction bases outside the gene matches: 5. In nucleotides, the CDR3 is TGTGCCAGCAGTTACGATAGCGGGGGGGTAAAGACCCAGTACTTC. It specifies CASSYDSGGVKTQYF.

This chain uses TRBV4-1 with TRBJ1-4; D remains unclear. In germline, CDR1 is MGHRA, CDR2 YSYEKL. The CDR3 spans 16 residues. V was cut by 0 bases and J by 5 bases, with 13 bases left in between. Here the CDR3 reads CASSQDRPRFNEKLFF. For the CDR3, the DNA is TGCGCCAGCAGCCAAGATAGGCCGCGGTTCAATGAAAAACTGTTTTTT.

This chain connects TRBV27 to TRBJ1-1; 7 bases fit TRBD1. This CDR3 has 17 residues. CDR1 and CDR2 (germline): MNHEY, SMNVEV (reference sequence). The V gene end was trimmed by 3 bases and the J gene end by 0 bases; junction bases not matched to a gene: 10. The DNA of the CDR3 is TGTGCCAGCAGTTTTAGGGTACAACAGGGGTTGAACACTGAAGCTTTCTTT. It yields the protein CASSFRVQQGLNTEAFF.

The chain is built from TRBV6-4 and TRBJ2-2; 8 bases are a match to TRBD1. The CDR3 covers 14 residues. V dropped 6 bases and J dropped 6; count of bases not matched to a gene: 6. Germline V gives CDR1 MRHNA, CDR2 SNTAGT. CDR3 region: CASRRQGAAGELFF. CDR3 nucleotide sequence: TGTGCCAGCAGGCGGCAGGGGGCAGCCGGGGAGCTGTTTTTT.